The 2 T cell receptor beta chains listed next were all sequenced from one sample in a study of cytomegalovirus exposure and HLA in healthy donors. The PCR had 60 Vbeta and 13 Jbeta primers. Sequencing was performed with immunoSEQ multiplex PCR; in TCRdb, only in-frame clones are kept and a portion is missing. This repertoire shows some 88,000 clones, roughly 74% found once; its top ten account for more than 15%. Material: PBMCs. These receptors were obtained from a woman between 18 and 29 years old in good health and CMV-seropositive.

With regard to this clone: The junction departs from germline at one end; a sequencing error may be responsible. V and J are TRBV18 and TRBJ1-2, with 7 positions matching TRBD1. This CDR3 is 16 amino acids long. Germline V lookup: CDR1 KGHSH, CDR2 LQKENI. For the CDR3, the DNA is TGTGCCAGCTCACGACGCTCCGACAGGGAGGACTATGGCTACACTTTC. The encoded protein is CASSRRSDREDYGYTF.

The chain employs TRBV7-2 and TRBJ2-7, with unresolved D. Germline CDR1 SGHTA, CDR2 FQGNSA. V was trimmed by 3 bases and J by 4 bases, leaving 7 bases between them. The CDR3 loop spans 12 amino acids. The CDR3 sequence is CASSFPRYEQYF. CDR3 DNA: TGTGCCAGCAGCTTCCCTAGATACGAGCAGTACTTC.